This T cell receptor beta chain is drawn from a study of vaccination and CD4 T cells after COVID-19. Overall study context: Six males and four females, two Hispanic, made up the convalescents. Treatment of control cultures consisted of a CEFX pool, an HIV-1 Nef pool, or no peptide.

Described treatment: roughly 10-day PBMC culture with coronavirus spike peptide pools or control peptides (ViraFEST assay). Peptide-pool expansion of antigen-specific T cells preceded TCR sequencing in ViraFEST. J gave up 4 bases and V 4 bases, and 10 bases lay outside the gene matches. The CDR3 has 14 residues. The germline V gene has CDR1 DFQATT and CDR2 SNEGSKA (reference sequence). Study-wide points: The study sampled relatively few convalescent patients and omitted early post-infection timepoints.

On this clonotype itself: What it recognizes is unknown.

At the Johns Hopkins FTIC core, DNA taken from cultured CD4+ T cells was sequenced by way of the Oncomine TCR Beta short-read assay. Each CDR3 protein gets one entry after TCRdb re-called the PCR reads with MiXCR. The data show more than 9,000 distinct CDR3 sequences, with around 40% seen just once and 20% to 30% held by the top ten. V usage is TRBV20-1 and J usage is TRBJ2-7; 7 bases match TRBD1. The clonotype comes from a human donor with COVID-19. Sequenced: cultured CD4+ T cells from blood. Here the CDR3 reads CSAIRDRASYEQYF. As DNA, the CDR3 is TGCAGTGCTATCCGGGACAGAGCATCTTACGAGCAGTACTTC.